The TCR beta chain described here comes from a study of control samples from healthy donors and cancer patients. Some clones are missing from TCRdb's copy, which holds only in-frame ones; the method was immunoSEQ multiplex PCR. The table has 150,000 to 170,000 clones, over 85% seen once. The CDR3 spans 14 residues. The germline V gene has CDR1 SGHVS and CDR2 FQNEAQ. V was shortened by 5 bases and J by 4 bases, with 14 bases between the two germline ends. The genes are TRBV7-8 and TRBJ2-5; D tentatively reads TRBD1 or TRBD2 (5 bases each). Sequencing used blood. The clonotype originates from a middle-aged man in good health. CDR3 region: CASSPRDLIETQYF. In DNA, the CDR3 is TGTGCCAGCAGCCCCCGGGACCTGATAGAGACCCAGTACTTC.